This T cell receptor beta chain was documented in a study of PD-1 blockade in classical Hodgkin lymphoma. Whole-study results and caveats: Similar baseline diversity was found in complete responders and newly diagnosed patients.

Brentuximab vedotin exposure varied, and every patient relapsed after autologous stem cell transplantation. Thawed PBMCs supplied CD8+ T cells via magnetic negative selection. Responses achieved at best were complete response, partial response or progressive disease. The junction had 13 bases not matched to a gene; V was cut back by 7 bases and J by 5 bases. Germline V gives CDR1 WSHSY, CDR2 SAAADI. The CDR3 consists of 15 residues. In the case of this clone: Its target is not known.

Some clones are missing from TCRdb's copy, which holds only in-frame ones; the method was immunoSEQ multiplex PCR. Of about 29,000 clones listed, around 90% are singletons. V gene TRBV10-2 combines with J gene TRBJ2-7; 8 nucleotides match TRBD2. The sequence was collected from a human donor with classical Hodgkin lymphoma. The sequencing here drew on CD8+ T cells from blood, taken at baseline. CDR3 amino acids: CASMRNGRAINEQYF. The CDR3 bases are TGCGCCAGCATGAGGAACGGGAGGGCCATAAACGAGCAGTACTTC.